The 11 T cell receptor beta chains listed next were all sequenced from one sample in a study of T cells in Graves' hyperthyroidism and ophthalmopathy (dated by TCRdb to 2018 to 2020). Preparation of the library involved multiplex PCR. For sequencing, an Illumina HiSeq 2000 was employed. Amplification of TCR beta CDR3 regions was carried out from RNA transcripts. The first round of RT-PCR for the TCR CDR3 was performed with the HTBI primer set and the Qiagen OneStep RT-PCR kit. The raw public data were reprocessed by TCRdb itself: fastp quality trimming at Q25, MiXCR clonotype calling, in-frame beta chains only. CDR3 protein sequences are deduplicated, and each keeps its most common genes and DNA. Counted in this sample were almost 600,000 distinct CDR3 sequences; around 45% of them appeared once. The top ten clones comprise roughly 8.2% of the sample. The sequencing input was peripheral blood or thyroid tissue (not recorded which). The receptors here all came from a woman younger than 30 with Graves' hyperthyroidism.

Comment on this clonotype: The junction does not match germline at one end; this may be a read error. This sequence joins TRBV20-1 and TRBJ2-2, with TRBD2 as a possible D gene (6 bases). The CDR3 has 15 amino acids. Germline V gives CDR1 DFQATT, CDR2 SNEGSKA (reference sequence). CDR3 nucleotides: TGCAGTGCCGGTGGGCGGGACCTGAACGCCGGGGAGCTGTTTTTT. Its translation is CSAGGRDLNAGELFF.

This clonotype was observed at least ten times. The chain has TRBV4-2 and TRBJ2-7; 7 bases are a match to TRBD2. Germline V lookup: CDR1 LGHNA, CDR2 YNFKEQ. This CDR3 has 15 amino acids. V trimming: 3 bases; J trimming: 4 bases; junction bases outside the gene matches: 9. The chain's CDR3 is CASSHDPGLRYEQYF. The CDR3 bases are TGTGCCAGCAGCCACGACCCGGGACTAAGATACGAGCAGTACTTC.

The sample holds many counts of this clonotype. In DNA, the CDR3 is TGCAGTGCTAGACAGGGCTCAACTAATGAAAAACTGTTTTTT. It codes for CSARQGSTNEKLFF. The chain carries TRBV20-1 and TRBJ1-4; possibly TRBD1 for D (5 bases). The CDR3 runs 14 residues. The V and J ends lost 2 bases and 0 bases respectively, with 7 bases between them. The germline gives CDR1 DFQATT, CDR2 SNEGSKA (reference sequence).

The DNA of the CDR3 is TGTGCCACCGGGACAGGGGACAACTATGGCTACACCTTC. This translates into CATGTGDNYGYTF. The chain combines TRBV24-1 with TRBJ1-2; 10 nucleotides match TRBD1. The CDR3 is made up of 13 amino acids. V was pared by 9 bases and J by 2 bases, with 2 bases of the junction left unmatched. Per germline, CDR1 KGHDR and CDR2 SFDVKD.

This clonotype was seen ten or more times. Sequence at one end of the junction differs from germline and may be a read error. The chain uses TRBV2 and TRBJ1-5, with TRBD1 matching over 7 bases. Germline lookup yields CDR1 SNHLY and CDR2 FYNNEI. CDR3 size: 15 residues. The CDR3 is CASCRGLRPSQLQHF. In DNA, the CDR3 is TGTGCCAGCTGTAGGGGGCTCAGGCCTAGCCAGCTCCAGCATTTT.

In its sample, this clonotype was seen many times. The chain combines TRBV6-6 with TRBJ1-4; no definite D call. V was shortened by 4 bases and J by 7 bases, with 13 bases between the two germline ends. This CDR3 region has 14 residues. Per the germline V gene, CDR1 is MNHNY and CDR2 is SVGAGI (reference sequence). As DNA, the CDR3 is TGTGCCAGCAGTTTGAGGGTCTTGGGTGAAAAACTGTTTTTT. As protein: CASSLRVLGEKLFF.

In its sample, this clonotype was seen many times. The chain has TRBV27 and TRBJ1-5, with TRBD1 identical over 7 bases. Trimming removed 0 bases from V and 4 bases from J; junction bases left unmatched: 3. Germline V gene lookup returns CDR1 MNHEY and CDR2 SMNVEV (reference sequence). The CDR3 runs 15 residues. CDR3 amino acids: CASSLSRDRNQPQHF. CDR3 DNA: TGTGCCAGCAGTTTATCCAGGGACAGAAATCAGCCCCAGCATTTT.

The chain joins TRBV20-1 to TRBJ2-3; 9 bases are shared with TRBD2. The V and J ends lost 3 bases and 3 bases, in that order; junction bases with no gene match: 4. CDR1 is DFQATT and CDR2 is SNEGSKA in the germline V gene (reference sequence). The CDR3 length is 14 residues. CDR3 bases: TGCAGTGCTAGGGTCGGACTAGCGACAGATACGCAGTATTTT. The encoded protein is CSARVGLATDTQYF.

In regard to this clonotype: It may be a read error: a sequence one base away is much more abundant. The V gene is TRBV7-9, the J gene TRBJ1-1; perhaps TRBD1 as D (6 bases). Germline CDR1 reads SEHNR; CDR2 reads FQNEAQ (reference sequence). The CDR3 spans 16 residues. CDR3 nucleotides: TGCGCCAGCAGCTTGGGGCAGGGGTTAGGGAGCACTGAAGCTTCCTTT. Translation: CASSLGQGLGSTEASF.

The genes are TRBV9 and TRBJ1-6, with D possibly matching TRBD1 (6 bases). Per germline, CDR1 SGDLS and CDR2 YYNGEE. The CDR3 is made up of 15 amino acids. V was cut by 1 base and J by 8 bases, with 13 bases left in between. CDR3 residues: CASSVTGQSDSPLHF. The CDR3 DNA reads TGTGCCAGCAGCGTAACGGGACAATCGGATTCACCCCTCCACTTT.

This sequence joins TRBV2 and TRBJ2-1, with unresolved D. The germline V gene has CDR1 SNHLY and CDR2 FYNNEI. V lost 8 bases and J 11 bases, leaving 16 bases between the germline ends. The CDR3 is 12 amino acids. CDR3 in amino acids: CASLSLNAKQFF. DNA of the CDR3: TGTGCCAGCTTATCCCTCAATGCGAAGCAGTTCTTC.